Presented here are 9 T cell receptor beta chains from one specimen sequenced in a study of response to subunit inactivated influenza vaccine. TCRdb re-analysed the RT-PCR reads in MiXCR, keeping a single row per CDR3 protein. The profile shows over 750,000 distinct CDR3 sequences, less than 25% of them singletons. The sample consisted of PBMCs from blood, taken 5 days after vaccination. These receptors originate from a man in his fifties or sixties who received an inactivated influenza vaccine.

This clonotype has just a few counts. This sequence joins TRBV6-6 and TRBJ2-7; perhaps D is TRBD1 or TRBD2 (5 bases each). Per the germline V gene, CDR1 is MNHNY and CDR2 is SVGAGI (reference sequence). Trimming stripped 2 bases from V and 5 bases from J, with 10 bases between. The CDR3 extends over 13 amino acids. The CDR3 region is CASSYAGRDEQYF. The CDR3 DNA follows: TGTGCCAGCAGTTACGCGGGCAGGGACGAGCAGTACTTC.

This clonotype was seen a few times. This sequence joins TRBV20-1 and TRBJ2-5; the D is unclear. Trimming cost V 2 bases and J 2 bases, with 9 bases left between them. Germline assignment: CDR1 DFQATT and CDR2 SNEGSKA (reference sequence). This CDR3 spans 13 amino acids. DNA for the CDR3: TGCAGTGCTAGATTCGACTTGCAAGAGACCCAGTACTTC. Protein: CSARFDLQETQYF.

CDR3 coding DNA: TGTGCCAGCAGTGGACAGGGACTCGCCTGGAGAACTAATGAAAAACTGTTTTTT. This translates into CASSGQGLAWRTNEKLFF. This chain uses TRBV7-3 with TRBJ1-4; 8 positions match TRBD1. Germline V CDR1 and CDR2: SGHTA, FQGTGA. The CDR3 contains 18 residues. The trim removed 6 bases at V and 1 base at J, leaving 13 bases unmatched.

This clonotype turned up a few times. J is TRBJ2-3 and V is TRBV6-6, with D uncertain. The CDR3 sequence is 13 residues long. The germline V and J ends were trimmed by 1 base and 6 bases, with 8 bases remaining between them. The germline V gene has CDR1 MNHNY and CDR2 SVGAGI (reference sequence). The CDR3 DNA sequence: TGTGCCAGCAGTTACTACGTGTCGGATACGCAGTATTTT. Translated: CASSYYVSDTQYF.

This clonotype occurred a few times. The chain recombines TRBV19 with TRBJ2-1; 13 nucleotides align to TRBD2. Germline CDR1 and CDR2: LNHDA and SQIVND (reference sequence). V lost 3 bases, J lost 5 bases, and 7 bases stayed unmatched. CDR3 length: 17 residues. CDR3 DNA sequence: TGTGCCAGTAGTATTCAATCCGGGACTAGCGGGAACAATGAGCAGTTCTTC. Amino acids: CASSIQSGTSGNNEQFF. The complete variable domain, with remaining parts taken from reference TRBV19 and TRBJ2-1, reads DGGITQSPKYLFRKEGQNVTLSCEQNLNHDAMYWYRQDPGQGLRLIYYSQIVNDFQKGDIAEGYSVSREKKESFPLTVTSAQKNPTAFYLCASSIQSGTSGNNEQFFGPGTRLTVL.

The chain combines TRBV29-1 with TRBJ2-2; D not resolved. Trimming cost V 5 bases and J 0 bases, with 7 bases left between them. CDR3 length: 13 amino acids. Germline V lookup: CDR1 SQVTM, CDR2 ANQGSEA. The CDR3 sequence: CSVWQTNTGELFF. The CDR3 bases are TGCAGCGTTTGGCAAACGAACACCGGGGAGCTGTTTTTT.

The V gene is TRBV7-2, the J gene TRBJ2-1; weak D call: TRBD2 (6 bases). Germline V gene data show CDR1 as SGHTA and CDR2 as FQGNSA. This CDR3 comprises 13 residues. The V and J ends lost 5 bases and 13 bases respectively, with 18 bases between them. CDR3 nucleotides: TGTGCCAGCAGCCCAAGGACTCAGCGGGTACAGTTCTTC. This translates into CASSPRTQRVQFF.

This clonotype turned up a few times. The chain joins TRBV7-2 to TRBJ2-2; 8 positions agree with TRBD1. The V and J ends lost 8 bases and 4 bases, in that order; junction bases with no gene match: 9. The V gene's germline CDR1 is SGHTA and CDR2 FQGNSA. The CDR3 is 15 residues long. The CDR3 nucleotides are TGTGCCAGCTTCGTGGACAGGGCGGTCACCGGGGAGCTGTTTTTT. Translating gives CASFVDRAVTGELFF.

The chain has TRBV12-3 or TRBV12-4 and TRBJ2-2; D gene ambiguous. Deletions cut 4 bases from V and 6 bases from J, with 12 bases between. The CDR3 covers 14 residues. CDR3 sequence (DNA): TGTGCCAGCAGTTACGCCCGCCAGTCCGGGGAGCTGTTTTTT. Protein: CASSYARQSGELFF.